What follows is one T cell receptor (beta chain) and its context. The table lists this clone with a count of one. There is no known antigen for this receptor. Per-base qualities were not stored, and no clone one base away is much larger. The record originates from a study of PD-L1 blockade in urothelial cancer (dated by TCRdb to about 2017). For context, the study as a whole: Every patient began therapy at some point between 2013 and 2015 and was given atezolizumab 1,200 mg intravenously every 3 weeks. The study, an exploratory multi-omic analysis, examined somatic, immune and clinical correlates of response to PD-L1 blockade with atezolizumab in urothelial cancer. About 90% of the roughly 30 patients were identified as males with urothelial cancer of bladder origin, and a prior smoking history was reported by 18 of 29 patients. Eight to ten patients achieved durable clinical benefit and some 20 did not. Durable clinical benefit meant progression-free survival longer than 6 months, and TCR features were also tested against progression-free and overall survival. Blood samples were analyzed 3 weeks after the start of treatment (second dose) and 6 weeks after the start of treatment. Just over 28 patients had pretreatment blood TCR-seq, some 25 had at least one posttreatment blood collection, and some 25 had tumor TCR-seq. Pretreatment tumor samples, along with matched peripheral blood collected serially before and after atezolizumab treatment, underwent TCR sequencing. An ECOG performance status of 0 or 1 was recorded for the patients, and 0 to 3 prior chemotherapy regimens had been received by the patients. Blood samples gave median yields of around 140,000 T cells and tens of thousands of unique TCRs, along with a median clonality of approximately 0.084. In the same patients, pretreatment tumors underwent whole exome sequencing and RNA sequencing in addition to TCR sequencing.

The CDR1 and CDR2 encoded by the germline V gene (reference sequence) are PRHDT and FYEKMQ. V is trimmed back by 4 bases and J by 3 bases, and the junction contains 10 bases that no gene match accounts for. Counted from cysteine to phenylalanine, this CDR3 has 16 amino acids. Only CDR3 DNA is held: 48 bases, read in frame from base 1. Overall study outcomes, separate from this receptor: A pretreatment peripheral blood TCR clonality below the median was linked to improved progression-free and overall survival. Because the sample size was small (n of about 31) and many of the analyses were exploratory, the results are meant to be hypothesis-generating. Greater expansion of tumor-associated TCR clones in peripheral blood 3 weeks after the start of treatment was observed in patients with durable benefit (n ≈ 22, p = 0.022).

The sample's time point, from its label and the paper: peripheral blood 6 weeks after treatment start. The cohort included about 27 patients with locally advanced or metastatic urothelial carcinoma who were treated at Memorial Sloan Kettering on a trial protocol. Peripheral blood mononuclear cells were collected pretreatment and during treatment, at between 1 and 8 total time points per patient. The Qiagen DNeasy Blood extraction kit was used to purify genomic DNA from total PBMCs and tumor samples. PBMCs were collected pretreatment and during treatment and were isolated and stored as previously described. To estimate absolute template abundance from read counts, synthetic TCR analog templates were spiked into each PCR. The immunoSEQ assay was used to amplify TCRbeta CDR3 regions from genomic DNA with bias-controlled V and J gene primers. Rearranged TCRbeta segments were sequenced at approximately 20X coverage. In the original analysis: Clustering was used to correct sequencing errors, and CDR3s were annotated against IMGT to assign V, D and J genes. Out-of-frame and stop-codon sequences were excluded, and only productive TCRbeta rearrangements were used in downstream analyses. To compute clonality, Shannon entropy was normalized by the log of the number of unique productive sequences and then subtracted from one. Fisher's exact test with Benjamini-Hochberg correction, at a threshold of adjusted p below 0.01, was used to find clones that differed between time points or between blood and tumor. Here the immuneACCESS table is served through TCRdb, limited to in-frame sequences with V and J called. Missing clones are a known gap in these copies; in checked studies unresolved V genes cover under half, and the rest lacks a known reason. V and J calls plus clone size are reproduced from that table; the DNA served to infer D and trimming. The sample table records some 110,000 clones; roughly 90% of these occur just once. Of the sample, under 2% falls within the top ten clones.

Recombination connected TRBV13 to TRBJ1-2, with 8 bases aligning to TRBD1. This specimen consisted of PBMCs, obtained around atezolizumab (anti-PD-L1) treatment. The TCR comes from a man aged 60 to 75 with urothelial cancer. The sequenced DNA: TGTGCCAGCAGCTCTCTTAGACAGGGGACCGACTATGGCTACACCTTC. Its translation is CASSSLRQGTDYGYTF.